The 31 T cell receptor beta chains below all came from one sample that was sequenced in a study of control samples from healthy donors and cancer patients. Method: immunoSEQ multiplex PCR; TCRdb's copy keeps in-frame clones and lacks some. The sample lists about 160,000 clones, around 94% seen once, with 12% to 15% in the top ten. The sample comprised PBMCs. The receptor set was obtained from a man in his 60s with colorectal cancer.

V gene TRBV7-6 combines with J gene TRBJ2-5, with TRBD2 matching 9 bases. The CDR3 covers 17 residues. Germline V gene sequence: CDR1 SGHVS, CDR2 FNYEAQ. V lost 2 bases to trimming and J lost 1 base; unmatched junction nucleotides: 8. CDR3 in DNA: TGTGCCAGCAGCTTAAGGTTCGCTAGCGGGACCCAAGAGACCCAGTACTTC. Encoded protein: CASSLRFASGTQETQYF.

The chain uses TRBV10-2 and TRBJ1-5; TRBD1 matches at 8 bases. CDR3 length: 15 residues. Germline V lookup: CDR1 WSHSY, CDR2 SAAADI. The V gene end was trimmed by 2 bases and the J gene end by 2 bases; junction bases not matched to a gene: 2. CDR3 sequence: CASSEQGAGNQPQHF. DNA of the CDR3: TGCGCCAGCAGTGAGCAGGGGGCCGGCAATCAGCCCCAGCATTTT.

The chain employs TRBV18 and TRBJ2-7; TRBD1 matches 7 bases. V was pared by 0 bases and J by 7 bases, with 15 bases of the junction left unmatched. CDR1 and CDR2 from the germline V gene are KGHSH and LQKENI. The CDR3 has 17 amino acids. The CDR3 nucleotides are TGTGCCAGCTCACCACCAATTGGCGACAGGGCTCCATGGGAGCAGTACTTC. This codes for CASSPPIGDRAPWEQYF.

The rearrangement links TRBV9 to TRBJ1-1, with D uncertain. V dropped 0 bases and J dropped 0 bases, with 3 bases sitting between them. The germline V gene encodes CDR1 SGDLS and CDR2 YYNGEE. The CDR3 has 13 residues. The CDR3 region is CASSVEMNTEAFF. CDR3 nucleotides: TGTGCCAGCAGCGTAGAAATGAACACTGAAGCTTTCTTT.

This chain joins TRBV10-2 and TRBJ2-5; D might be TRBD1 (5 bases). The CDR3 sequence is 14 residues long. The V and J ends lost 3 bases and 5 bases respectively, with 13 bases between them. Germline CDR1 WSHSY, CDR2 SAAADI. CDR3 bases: TGCGCCAGCAGTGAAGCAGGGCGACCGGAGACCCAGTACTTC. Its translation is CASSEAGRPETQYF.

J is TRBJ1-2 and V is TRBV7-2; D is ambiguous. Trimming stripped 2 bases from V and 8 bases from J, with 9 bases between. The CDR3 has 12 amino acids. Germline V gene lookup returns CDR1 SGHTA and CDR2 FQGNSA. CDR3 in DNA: TGTGCCAGCAGCTTAACGGATTACGGCTACACCTTC. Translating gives CASSLTDYGYTF.

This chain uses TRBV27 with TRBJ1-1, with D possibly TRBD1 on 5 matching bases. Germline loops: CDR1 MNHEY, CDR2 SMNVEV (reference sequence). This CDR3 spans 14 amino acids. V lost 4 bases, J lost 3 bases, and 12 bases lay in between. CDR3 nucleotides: TGTGCCAGCAGTTCTATAGGGGCCCACACTGAAGCTTTCTTT. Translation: CASSSIGAHTEAFF.

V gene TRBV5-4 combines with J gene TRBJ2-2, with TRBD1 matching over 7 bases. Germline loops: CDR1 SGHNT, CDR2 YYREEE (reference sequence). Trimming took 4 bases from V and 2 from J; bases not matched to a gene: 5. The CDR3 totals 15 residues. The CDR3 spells CASSQNRGNTGELFF. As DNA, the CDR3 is TGTGCCAGCAGCCAGAACAGGGGTAACACCGGGGAGCTGTTTTTT.

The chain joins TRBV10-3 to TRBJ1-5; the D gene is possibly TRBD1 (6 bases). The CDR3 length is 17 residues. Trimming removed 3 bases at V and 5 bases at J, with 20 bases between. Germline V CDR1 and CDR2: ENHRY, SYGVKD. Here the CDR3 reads CAISDSTQGRVHQPQHF. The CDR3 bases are TGTGCCATCAGTGACTCGACCCAGGGGAGGGTCCATCAGCCCCAGCATTTT.

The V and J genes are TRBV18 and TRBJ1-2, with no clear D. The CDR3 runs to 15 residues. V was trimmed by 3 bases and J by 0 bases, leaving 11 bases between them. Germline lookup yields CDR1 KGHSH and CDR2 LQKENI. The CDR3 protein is CASSPMEEPNYGYTF. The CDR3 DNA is TGTGCCAGCTCACCCATGGAGGAGCCTAACTATGGCTACACCTTC.

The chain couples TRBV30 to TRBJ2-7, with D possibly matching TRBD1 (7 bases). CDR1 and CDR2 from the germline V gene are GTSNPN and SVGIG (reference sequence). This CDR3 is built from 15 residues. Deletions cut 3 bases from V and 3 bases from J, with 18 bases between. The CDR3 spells CAWRGGHRGFYEQYF. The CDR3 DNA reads TGTGCCTGGAGAGGGGGGCACAGGGGTTTCTACGAGCAGTACTTC.

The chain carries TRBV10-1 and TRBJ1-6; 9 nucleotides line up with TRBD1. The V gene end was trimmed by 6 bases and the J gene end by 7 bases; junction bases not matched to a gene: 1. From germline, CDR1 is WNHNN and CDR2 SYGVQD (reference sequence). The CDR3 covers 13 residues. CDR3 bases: TGCGCCAGCAGCACAGGGGGCAATTCACCCCTCCACTTT. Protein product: CASSTGGNSPLHF.

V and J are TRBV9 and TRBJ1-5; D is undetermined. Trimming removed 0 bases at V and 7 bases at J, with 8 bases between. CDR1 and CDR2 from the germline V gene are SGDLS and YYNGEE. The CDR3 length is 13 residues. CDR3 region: CASSVGSGQPQHF. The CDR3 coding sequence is TGTGCCAGCAGCGTAGGCTCAGGCCAGCCCCAGCATTTT.

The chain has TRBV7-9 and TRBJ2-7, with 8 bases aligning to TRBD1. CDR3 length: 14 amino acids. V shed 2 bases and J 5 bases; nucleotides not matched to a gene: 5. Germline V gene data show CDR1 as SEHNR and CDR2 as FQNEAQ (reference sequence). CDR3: CASSLTGGVDEQYF. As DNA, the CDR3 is TGTGCCAGCAGCTTAACAGGGGGAGTAGACGAGCAGTACTTC.

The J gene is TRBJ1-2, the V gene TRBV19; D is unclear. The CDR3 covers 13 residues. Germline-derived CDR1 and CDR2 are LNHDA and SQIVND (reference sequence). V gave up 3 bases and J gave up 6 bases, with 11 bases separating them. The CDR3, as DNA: TGTGCCAGTAGTATTAGGGCGAGAGATGGCTACACCTTC. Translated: CASSIRARDGYTF.

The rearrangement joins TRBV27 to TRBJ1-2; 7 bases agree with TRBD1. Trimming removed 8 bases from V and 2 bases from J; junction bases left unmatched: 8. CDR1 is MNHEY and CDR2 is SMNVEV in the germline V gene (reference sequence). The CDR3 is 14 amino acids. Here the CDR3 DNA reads TGTGCCAGCTCCGATATGACAGGGAACTATGGCTACACCTTC. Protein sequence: CASSDMTGNYGYTF.

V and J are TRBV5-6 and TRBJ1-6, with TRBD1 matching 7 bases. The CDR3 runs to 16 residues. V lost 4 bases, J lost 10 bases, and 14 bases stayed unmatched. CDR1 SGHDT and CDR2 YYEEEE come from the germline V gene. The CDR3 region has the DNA TGTGCCAGCAGCGATACGGGACAGCGGGCTGGCTCACCCCTCCACTTT. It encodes CASSDTGQRAGSPLHF.

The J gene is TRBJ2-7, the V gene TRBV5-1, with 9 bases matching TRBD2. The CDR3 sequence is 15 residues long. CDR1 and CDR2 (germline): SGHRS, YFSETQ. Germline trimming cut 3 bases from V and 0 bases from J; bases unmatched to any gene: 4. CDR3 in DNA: TGCGCCAGCAGCTCAGCGGGGGGCTTCTCCTACGAGCAGTACTTC. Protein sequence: CASSSAGGFSYEQYF.

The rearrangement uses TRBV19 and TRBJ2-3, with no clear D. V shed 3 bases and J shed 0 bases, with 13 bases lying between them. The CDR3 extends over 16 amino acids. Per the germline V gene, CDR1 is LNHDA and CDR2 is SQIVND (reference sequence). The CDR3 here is CASSILQQSSTDTQYF. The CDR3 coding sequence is TGTGCCAGTAGTATCCTACAACAGTCTAGCACAGATACGCAGTATTTT.

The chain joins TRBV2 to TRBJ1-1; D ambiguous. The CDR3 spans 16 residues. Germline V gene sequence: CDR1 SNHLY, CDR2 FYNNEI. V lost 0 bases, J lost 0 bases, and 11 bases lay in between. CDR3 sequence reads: CASSEASQVLNTEAFF. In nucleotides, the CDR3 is TGTGCCAGCAGTGAAGCCTCCCAGGTCCTGAACACTGAAGCTTTCTTT.

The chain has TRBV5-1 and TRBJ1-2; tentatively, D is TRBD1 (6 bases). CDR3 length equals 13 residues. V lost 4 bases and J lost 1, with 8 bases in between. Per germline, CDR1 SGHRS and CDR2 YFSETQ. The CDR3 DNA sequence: TGCGCCAGCAGCCTGGACAGTAACTATGGCTACACCTTC. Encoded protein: CASSLDSNYGYTF.

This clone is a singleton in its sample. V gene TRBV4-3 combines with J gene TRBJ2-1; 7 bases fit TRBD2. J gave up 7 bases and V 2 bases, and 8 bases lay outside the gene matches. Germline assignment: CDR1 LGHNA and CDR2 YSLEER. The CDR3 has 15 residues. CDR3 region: CASSQLSGVGNEQFF. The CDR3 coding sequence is TGCGCCAGCAGCCAATTGAGCGGGGTGGGGAATGAGCAGTTCTTC.

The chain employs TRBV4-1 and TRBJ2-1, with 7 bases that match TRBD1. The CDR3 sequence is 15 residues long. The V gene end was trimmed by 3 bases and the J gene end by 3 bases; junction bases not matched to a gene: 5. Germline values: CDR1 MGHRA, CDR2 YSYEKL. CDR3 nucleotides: TGCGCCAGCAGCCAGGGACAGCTGAACTACAATGAGCAGTTCTTC. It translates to CASSQGQLNYNEQFF.

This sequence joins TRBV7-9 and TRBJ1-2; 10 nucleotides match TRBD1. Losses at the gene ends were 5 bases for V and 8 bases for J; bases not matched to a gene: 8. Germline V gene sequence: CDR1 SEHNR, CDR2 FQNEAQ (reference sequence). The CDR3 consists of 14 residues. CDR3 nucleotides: TGTGCCAGCAGCCCTGTGGCGACAGGGGGCGGCTACACCTTC. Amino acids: CASSPVATGGGYTF.

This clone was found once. Here the CDR3 DNA reads TGTGCCAGCAGTTTGCAACTAGCGGGTTACAATGAGCAGTTCTTC. This translates into CASSLQLAGYNEQFF. The rearrangement links TRBV27 to TRBJ2-1; 9 bases are a match to TRBD2. The germline CDR1 and CDR2 sequences are MNHEY and SMNVEV (reference sequence). CDR3 length: 15 amino acids. V lost 3 bases to trimming and J lost 4 bases; unmatched junction nucleotides: 4.

CDR3 region: CASSPRTVDLFTEAFF. CDR3 DNA sequence: TGCGCCAGCAGCCCACGGACAGTGGACTTGTTCACTGAAGCTTTCTTT. J is TRBJ1-1 and V is TRBV5-1, with TRBD1 as a possible D gene (6 bases). The germline V gene encodes CDR1 SGHRS and CDR2 YFSETQ. The CDR3 covers 16 residues. V lost 4 bases to trimming and J lost 4 bases, with 20 bases between them.

The CDR3, as DNA: TGTGCCAGCAGCCCGATCCTGGCCCAGGTATTTCATGAGCAGTTCTTC. This translates into CASSPILAQVFHEQFF. V usage is TRBV11-1 and J usage is TRBJ2-1, with no clear D. This CDR3 comprises 16 residues. The germline V gene has CDR1 SGHAT and CDR2 FQDESV (reference sequence). V lost 5 bases, J lost 8 bases, and 22 bases lay in between.

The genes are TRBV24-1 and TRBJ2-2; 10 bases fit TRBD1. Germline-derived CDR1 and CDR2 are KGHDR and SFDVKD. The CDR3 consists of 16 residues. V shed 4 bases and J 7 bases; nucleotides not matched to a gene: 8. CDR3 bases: TGTGCCACCAGTGAGACCGGGACAGGGGACGGCGGGGAGCTGTTTTTT. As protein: CATSETGTGDGGELFF.

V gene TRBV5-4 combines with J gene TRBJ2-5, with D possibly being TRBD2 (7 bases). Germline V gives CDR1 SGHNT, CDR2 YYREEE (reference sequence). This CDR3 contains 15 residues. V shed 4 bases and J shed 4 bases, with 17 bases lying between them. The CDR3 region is CASSQGGGALETQYF. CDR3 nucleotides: TGTGCCAGCAGCCAGGGAGGGGGTGCCCTAGAGACCCAGTACTTC.

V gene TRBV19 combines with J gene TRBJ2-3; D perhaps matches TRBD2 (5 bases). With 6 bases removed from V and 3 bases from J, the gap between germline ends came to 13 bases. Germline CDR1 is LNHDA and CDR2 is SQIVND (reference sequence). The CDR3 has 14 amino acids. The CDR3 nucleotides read TGTGCCAGTAGGGACGGGGTGGGTACAGATACGCAGTATTTT. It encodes CASRDGVGTDTQYF.

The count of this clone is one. This chain's CDR3 is CASSQGWRQNFF. For the CDR3, the DNA is TGTGCCAGCAGCCAAGGGTGGAGACAGAATTTCTTC. The genes are TRBV3-1 (or the pseudogene TRBV3-2) and TRBJ2-1, with D possibly matching TRBD1 (5 bases). CDR1 is LGHDT and CDR2 is YNNKEL in the germline V gene (reference sequence). V was trimmed by 1 base and J by 16 bases, leaving 14 bases between them. CDR3 length: 12 amino acids.